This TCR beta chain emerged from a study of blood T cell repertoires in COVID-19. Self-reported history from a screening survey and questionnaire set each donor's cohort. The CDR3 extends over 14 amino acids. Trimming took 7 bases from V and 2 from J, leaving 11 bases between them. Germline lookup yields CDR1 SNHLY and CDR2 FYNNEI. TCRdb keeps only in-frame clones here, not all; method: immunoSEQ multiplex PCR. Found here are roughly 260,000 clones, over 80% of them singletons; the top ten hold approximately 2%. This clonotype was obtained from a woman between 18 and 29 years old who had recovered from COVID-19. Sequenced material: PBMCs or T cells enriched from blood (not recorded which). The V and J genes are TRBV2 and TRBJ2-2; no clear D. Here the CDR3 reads CASMVNRNTGELFF. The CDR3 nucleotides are TGTGCCAGCATGGTCAACAGAAACACCGGGGAGCTGTTTTTT.